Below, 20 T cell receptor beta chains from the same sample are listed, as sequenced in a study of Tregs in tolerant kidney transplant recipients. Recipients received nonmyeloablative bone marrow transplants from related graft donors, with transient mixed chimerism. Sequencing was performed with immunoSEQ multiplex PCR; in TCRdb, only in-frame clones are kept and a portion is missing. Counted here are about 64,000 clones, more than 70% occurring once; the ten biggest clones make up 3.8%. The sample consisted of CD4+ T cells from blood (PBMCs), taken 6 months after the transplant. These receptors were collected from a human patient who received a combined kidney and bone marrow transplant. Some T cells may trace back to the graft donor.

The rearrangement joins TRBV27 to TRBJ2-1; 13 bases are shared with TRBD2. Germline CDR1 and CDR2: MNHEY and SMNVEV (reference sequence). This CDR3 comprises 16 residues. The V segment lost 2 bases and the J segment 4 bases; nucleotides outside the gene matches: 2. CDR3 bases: TGTGCCAGCAGTTTAACTAGCGGGAGGGTATACAATGAGCAGTTCTTC. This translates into CASSLTSGRVYNEQFF.

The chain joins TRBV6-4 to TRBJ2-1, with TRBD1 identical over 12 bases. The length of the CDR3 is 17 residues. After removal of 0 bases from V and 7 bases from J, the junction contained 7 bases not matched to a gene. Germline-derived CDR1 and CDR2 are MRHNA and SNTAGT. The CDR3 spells CASSDSYRDRGRNEQFF. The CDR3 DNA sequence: TGTGCCAGCAGTGACTCATACCGGGACAGGGGGCGTAATGAGCAGTTCTTC.

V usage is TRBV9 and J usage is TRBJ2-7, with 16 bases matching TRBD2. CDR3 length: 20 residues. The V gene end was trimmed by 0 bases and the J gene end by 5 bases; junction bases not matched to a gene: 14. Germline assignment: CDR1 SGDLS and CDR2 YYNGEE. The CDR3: CASSVGTGLAGGPIGNEQYF. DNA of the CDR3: TGTGCCAGCAGCGTAGGGACGGGACTAGCGGGAGGGCCCATCGGCAACGAGCAGTACTTC.

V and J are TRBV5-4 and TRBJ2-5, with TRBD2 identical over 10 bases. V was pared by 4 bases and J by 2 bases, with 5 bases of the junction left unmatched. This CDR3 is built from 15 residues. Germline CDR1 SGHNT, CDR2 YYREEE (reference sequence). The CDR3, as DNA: TGTGCCAGCAGCCCGACTAGCGGGCAGCAAGAGACCCAGTACTTC. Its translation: CASSPTSGQQETQYF.

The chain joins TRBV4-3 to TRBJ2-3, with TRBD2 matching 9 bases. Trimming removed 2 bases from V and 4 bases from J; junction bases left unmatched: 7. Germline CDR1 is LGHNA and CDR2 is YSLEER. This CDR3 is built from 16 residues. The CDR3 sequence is CASSQPREGRADTQYF. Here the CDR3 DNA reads TGCGCCAGCAGCCAACCGCGGGAGGGCCGTGCAGATACGCAGTATTTT.

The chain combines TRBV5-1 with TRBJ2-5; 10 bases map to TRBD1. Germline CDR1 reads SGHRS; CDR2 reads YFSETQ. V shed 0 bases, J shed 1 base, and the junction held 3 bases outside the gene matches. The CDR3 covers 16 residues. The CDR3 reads CASSLGTGGFQETQYF. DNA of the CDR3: TGCGCCAGCAGCTTGGGGACAGGGGGATTCCAAGAGACCCAGTACTTC. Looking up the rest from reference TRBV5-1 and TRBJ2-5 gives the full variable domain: KAGVTQTPRYLIKTRGQQVTLSCSPISGHRSVSWYQQTPGQGLQFLFEYFSETQRNKGNFPGRFSGRQFSNSRSEMNVSTLELGDSALYLCASSLGTGGFQETQYFGPGTRLLVL.

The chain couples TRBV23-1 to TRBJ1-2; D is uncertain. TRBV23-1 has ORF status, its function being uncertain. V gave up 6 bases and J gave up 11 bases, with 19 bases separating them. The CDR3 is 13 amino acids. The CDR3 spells CASSPNYNRRYTF. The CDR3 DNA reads TGCGCCAGCAGCCCAAATTACAATCGGAGATACACCTTC.

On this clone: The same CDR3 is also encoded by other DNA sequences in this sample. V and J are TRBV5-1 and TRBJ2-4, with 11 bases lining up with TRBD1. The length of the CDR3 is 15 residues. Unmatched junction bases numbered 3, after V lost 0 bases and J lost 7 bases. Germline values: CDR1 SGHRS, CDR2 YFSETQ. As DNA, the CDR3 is TGCGCCAGCAGCTTGGACGGGACAGGGGGTAACATTCAGTACTTC. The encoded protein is CASSLDGTGGNIQYF. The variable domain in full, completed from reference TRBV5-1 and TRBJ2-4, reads KAGVTQTPRYLIKTRGQQVTLSCSPISGHRSVSWYQQTPGQGLQFLFEYFSETQRNKGNFPGRFSGRQFSNSRSEMNVSTLELGDSALYLCASSLDGTGGNIQYFGAGTRLSVL.

The CDR3 spells CASSDFAGFNQPQHF. The CDR3 DNA follows: TGTGCCAGTAGTGACTTTGCAGGGTTCAATCAGCCCCAGCATTTT. This chain connects TRBV19 to TRBJ1-5; weak D call: TRBD1 (5 bases). V shed 5 bases and J shed 3 bases, with 14 bases lying between them. The CDR3 sequence is 15 residues long. Germline V lookup: CDR1 LNHDA, CDR2 SQIVND (reference sequence).

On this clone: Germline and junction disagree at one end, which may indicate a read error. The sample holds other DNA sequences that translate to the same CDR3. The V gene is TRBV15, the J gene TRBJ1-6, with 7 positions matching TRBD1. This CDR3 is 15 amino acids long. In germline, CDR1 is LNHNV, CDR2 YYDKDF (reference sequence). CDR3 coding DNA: TGTGCCACCAGCAGAGGGACAGGAGAAAATTCCCCCCTCCACTTT. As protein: CATSRGTGENSPLHF.

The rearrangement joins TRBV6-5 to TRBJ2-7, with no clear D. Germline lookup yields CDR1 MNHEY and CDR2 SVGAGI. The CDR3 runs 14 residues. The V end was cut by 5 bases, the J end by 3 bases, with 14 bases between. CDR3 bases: TGTGCCAGCAGTCCCTGGATTGACAACTACGAGCAGTACTTC. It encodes CASSPWIDNYEQYF.

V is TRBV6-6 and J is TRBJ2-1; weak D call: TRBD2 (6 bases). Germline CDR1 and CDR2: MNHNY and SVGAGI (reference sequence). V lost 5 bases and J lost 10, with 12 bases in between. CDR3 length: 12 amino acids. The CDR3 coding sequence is TGTGCCAGCAGTAGGGATCGGGGGGAGCAGTTCTTC. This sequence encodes CASSRDRGEQFF.

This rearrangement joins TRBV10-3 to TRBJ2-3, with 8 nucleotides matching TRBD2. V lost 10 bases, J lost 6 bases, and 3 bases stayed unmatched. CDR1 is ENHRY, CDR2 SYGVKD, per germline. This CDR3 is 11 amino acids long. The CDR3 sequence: CATGGRDTQYF. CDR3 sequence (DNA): TGTGCCACGGGGGGGCGCGATACGCAGTATTTT.

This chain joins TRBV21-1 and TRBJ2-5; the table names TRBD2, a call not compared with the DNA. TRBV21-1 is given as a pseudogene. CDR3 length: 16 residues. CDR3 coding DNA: TGTGCCAGCAGCAATTCGGCGGGAGTGCTCCAGGAGACCCAGTACTTC. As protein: CASSNSAGVLQETQYF.

The chain's CDR3 is CASSPQVGSGELFF. The CDR3 DNA reads TGTGCCAGTAGTCCGCAGGTCGGATCCGGGGAGCTGTTTTTT. The chain uses TRBV19 and TRBJ2-2; D ambiguous. V shed 5 bases and J shed 6 bases, with 13 bases lying between them. Germline V lookup: CDR1 LNHDA, CDR2 SQIVND (reference sequence). The CDR3 contains 14 residues.

The CDR3 coding sequence is TGTGCCTGGAGTGTACGAAGGACAGGGAGGGAAGAGTACTTC. Its translation: CAWSVRRTGREEYF. V usage is TRBV30 and J usage is TRBJ2-7; maybe TRBD1 (8 bases). Trimming stripped 0 bases from V and 11 bases from J, with 20 bases between. Germline V CDR1 and CDR2: GTSNPN, SVGIG (reference sequence). The CDR3 extends over 14 amino acids.

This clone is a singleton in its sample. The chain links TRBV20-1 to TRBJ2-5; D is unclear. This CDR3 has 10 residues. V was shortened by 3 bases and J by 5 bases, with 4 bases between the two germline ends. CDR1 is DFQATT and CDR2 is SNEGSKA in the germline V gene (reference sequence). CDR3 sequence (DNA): TGCAGTGCTAGTTATGAGACCCAGTACTTC. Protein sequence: CSASYETQYF.

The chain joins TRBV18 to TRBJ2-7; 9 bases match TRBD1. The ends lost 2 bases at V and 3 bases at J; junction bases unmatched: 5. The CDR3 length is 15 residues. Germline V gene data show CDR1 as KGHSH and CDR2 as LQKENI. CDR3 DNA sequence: TGTGCCAGCTCACCAGACAGGGGGGTAGACTACGAGCAGTACTTC. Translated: CASSPDRGVDYEQYF.

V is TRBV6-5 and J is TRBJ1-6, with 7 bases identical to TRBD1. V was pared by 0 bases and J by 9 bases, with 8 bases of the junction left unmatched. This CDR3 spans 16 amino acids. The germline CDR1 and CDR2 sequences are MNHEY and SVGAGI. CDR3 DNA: TGTGCCAGCAGTTACTCGAACTGGCAGGGGGGTTCACCCCTCCACTTT. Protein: CASSYSNWQGGSPLHF.

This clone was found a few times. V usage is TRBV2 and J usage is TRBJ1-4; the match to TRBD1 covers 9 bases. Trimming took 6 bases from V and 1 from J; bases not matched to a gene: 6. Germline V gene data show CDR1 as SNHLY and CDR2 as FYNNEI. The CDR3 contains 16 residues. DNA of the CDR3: TGTGCCAGCAGCACCCCGGGACAGGGAACTAATGAAAAACTGTTTTTT. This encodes CASSTPGQGTNEKLFF.